Below, 5 T cell receptor beta chains from the same sample are listed, as sequenced in a study of blood T cell repertoires in COVID-19. TCRdb's table, derived via immunoSEQ multiplex PCR, lists solely in-frame clones and lacks some. The data hold under 300,000 clones, with approximately 88% observed a single time. Sequencing was done on a sample of peripheral blood. The receptors were gathered from a woman aged 25 to 45 with acute or convalescent COVID-19.

This clone was recorded once. V usage is TRBV20-1 and J usage is TRBJ2-5; 9 positions match TRBD2. The CDR3 sequence is 15 residues long. V was clipped by 3 bases and J by 2 bases; unmatched bases: 7. Germline CDR1 DFQATT, CDR2 SNEGSKA (reference sequence). The CDR3 DNA reads TGCAGTGCTAGTGACAGCGGGAGGCCTCAAGAGACCCAGTACTTC. It encodes CSASDSGRPQETQYF.

CDR3 DNA sequence: TGTGCCAGCAGCCAGACCCGGGACAGGGGGCGCGGGACGACTAATGAAAAACTGTTTTTT. The encoded protein is CASSQTRDRGRGTTNEKLFF. J is TRBJ1-4 and V is TRBV3-1 (or the pseudogene TRBV3-2), with 12 bases lining up with TRBD1. After removal of 3 bases from V and 2 bases from J, the junction contained 13 bases not matched to a gene. The CDR3 length is 20 residues. CDR1 is LGHDT and CDR2 is YNNKEL in the germline V gene (reference sequence).

V usage is TRBV5-6 and J usage is TRBJ1-5; TRBD1 matches 7 bases. V was pared by 4 bases and J by 4 bases, with 8 bases of the junction left unmatched. Germline CDR1 reads SGHDT; CDR2 reads YYEEEE. This CDR3 is 15 amino acids long. The CDR3 coding sequence is TGTGCCAGCAGCGGTGGGACAGCCCTAAATCAGCCCCAGCATTTT. Encoded protein: CASSGGTALNQPQHF. Full variable domain (missing parts from reference TRBV5-6 and TRBJ1-5): DAGVTQSPTHLIKTRGQQVTLRCSPKSGHDTVSWYQQALGQGPQFIFQYYEEEERQRGNFPDRFSGHQFPNYSSELNVNALLLGDSALYLCASSGGTALNQPQHFGDGTRLSIL.

V and J are TRBV11-2 and TRBJ2-2; D perhaps matches TRBD1 (6 bases). This CDR3 region has 15 residues. Germline assignment: CDR1 SGHAT and CDR2 FQNNGV. Trimming left V 4 bases short and J 3 bases short, with 12 bases between. CDR3 sequence (DNA): TGTGCCAGCAGCTGGACTCGACAGGACACCGGGGAGCTGTTTTTT. Amino acids: CASSWTRQDTGELFF.

The CDR3 spells CASRLAEVYYRDPSYEQYF. The CDR3 region has the DNA TGTGCAAGTCGCTTAGCGGAAGTCTACTACCGGGATCCATCCTACGAGCAGTACTTC. The genes are TRBV12-2 and TRBJ2-7; no DNA check was done on the table's D call, TRBD2. TRBV12-2 is given as a pseudogene. The CDR3 is made up of 19 amino acids.